This T cell receptor beta chain emerged from a study of blood T cell repertoires in COVID-19. Overall study: T cells, B-cell-depleted T cells, or PBMCs provided the cDNA or gDNA that served as material.

Sequencing was performed with immunoSEQ multiplex PCR; in TCRdb, only in-frame clones are kept and a portion is missing. The sample yields over 150,000 clones, around 83% seen once. From germline, CDR1 is GTSNPN and CDR2 SVGIG (reference sequence). Trimming took 3 bases from V and 0 from J, leaving 14 bases between them. The CDR3 contains 16 residues. V usage is TRBV30 and J usage is TRBJ1-4; maybe TRBD1 (6 bases). The TCR comes from a woman in her 70s with COVID-19, enrolled during active disease. The sample was peripheral blood. CDR3 in DNA: TGTGCCTGGAGCCGATATACAGGGCCAACTAATGAAAAACTGTTTTTT. Its protein product is CAWSRYTGPTNEKLFF.